This T cell receptor beta chain originates from a study of T-cell memory formation after mild COVID-19. Study summary: Most TCR clusters belonged to a single donor. General study points: That cross-reactive memory joined was suggested by some responding clones appearing in pre-infection memory.

The germline gives CDR1 MNHEY, CDR2 SVGAGI. V lost 0 bases to trimming and J lost 6 bases, with 12 bases between them. The CDR3 is 14 residues long. Turning to this clonotype: Its antigen remains unidentified.

Constant-segment primers served in 5'RACE that generated TCR alpha and TCR beta cDNA libraries bearing sample barcodes and UMIs. Each CDR3 protein is one row after TCRdb ran MiXCR on the 5' RACE reads. The data show fewer than 450,000 distinct CDR3 sequences, approximately 24% seen once. This chain uses TRBV6-5 with TRBJ2-7, with a possible D match to TRBD2 (6 bases). This sequence was found in an adult woman who had mild COVID-19 (a few samples of this study predate the infection). Cell type and time point are not known. The sequenced sample was PBMCs or a T cell subset sorted from them (not recorded which). CDR3 sequence reads: CASSYSGTEVEQYF. The CDR3 DNA follows: TGTGCCAGCAGTTACTCCGGGACTGAGGTCGAGCAGTACTTC.